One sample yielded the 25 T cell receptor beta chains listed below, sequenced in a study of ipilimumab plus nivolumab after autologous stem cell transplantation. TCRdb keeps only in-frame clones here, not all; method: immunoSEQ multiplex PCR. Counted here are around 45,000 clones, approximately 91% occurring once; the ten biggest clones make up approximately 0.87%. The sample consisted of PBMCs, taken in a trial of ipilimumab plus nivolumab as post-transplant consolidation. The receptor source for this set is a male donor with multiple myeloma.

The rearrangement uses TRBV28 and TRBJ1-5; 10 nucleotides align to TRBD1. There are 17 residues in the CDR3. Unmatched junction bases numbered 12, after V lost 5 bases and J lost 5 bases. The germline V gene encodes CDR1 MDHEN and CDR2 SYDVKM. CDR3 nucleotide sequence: TGTGCCAGCAGTGCTCTGGGACAGGGGAATGGCGATCAGCCCCAGCATTTT. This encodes CASSALGQGNGDQPQHF.

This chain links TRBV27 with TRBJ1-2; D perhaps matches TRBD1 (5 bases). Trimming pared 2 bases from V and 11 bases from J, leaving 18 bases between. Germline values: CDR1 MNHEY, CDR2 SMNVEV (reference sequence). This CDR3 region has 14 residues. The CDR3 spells CASSLIGASAPYTF. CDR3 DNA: TGTGCCAGCAGTTTAATCGGGGCGTCCGCTCCTTACACCTTC.

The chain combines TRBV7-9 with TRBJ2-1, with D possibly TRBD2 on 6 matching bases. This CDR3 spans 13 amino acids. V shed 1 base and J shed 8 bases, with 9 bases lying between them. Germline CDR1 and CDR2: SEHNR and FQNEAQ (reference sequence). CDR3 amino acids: CASSLGGVDEQFF. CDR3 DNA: TGTGCCAGCAGCTTAGGCGGGGTAGATGAGCAGTTCTTC.

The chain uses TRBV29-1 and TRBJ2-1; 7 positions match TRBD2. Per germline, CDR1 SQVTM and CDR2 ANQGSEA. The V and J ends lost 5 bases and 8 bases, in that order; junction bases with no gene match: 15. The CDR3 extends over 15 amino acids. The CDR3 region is CSVPAGTNRGDEQFF. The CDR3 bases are TGCAGCGTTCCAGCGGGAACTAATAGGGGAGATGAGCAGTTCTTC.

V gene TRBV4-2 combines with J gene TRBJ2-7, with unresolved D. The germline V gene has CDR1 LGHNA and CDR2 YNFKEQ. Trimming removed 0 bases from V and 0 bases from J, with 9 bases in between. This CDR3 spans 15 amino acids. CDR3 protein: CASSQDSDASYEQYF. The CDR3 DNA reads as TGTGCCAGCAGCCAAGATTCGGACGCCTCCTACGAGCAGTACTTC.

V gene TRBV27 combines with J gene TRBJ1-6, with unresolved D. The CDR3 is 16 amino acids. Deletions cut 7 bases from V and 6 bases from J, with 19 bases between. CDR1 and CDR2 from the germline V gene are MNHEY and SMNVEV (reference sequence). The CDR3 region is CASNPEFGDRNSPLHF. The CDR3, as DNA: TGTGCCAGCAACCCAGAATTCGGGGATCGTAATTCACCCCTCCACTTT.

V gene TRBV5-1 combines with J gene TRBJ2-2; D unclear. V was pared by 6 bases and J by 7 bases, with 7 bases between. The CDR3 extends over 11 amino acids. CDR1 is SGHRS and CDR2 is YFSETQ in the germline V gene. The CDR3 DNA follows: TGCGCCAGCAAGTCGGGCGGGGAGCTGTTTTTT. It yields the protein CASKSGGELFF.

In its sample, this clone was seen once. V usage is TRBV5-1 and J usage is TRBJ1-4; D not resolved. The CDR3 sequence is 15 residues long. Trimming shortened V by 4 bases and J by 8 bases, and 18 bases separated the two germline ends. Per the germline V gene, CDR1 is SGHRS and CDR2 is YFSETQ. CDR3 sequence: CASSPAKGVEEKLFF. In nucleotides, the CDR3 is TGCGCCAGCAGCCCCGCCAAGGGTGTGGAGGAAAAACTGTTTTTT.

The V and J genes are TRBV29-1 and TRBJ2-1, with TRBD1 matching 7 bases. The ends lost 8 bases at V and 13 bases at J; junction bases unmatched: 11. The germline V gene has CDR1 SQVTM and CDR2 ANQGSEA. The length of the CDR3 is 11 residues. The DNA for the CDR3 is TGCAGCACCCACAGGGGCCGGCTACAGTTCTTC. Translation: CSTHRGRLQFF.

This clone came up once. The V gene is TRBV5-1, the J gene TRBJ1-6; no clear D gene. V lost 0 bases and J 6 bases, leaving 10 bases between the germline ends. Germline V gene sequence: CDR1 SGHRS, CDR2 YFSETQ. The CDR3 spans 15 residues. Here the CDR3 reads CASSLVEGGNSPLHF. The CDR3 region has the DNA TGCGCCAGCAGCTTGGTTGAGGGCGGTAATTCACCCCTCCACTTT.

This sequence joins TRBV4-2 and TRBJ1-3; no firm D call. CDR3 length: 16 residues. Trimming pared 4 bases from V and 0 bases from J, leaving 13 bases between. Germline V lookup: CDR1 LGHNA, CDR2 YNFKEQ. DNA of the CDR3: TGTGCCAGCAGCCCACCAACGGAGAGCTCTGGAAACACCATATATTTT. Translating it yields CASSPPTESSGNTIYF.

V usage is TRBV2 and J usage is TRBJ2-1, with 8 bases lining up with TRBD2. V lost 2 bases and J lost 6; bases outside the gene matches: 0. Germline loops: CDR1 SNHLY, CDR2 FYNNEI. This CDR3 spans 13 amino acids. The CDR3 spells CASSETSGNEQFF. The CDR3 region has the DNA TGTGCCAGCAGTGAAACTAGCGGCAATGAGCAGTTCTTC.

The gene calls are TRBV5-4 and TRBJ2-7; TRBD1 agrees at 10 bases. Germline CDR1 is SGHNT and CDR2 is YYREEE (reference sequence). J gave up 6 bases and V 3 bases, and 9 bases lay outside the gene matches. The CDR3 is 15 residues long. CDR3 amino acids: CASSSADRGSVEQYF. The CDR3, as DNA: TGTGCCAGCAGCTCGGCGGACAGGGGGAGCGTCGAGCAGTACTTC. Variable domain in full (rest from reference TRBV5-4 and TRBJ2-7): ETGVTQSPTHLIKTRGQQVTLRCSSQSGHNTVSWYQQALGQGPQFIFQYYREEENGRGNFPPRFSGLQFPNYSSELNVNALELDDSALYLCASSSADRGSVEQYFGPGTRLTVT.

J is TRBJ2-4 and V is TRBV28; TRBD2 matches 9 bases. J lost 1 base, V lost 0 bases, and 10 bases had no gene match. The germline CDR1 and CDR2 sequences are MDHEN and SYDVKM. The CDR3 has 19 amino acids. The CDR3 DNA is TGTGCCAGCAGTTTATGGTACCGTGCGGGAGGGGCGGCCAAAAACATTCAGTACTTC. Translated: CASSLWYRAGGAAKNIQYF.

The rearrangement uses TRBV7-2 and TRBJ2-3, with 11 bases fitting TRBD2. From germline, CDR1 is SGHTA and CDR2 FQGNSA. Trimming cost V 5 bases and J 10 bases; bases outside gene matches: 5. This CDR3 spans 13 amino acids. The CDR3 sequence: CASSELAGDAQYF. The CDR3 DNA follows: TGTGCCAGCAGCGAACTAGCGGGGGACGCGCAGTATTTT. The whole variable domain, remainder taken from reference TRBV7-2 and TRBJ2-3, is GAGVSQSPSNKVTEKGKDVELRCDPISGHTALYWYRQSLGQGLEFLIYFQGNSAPDKSGLPSDRFSAERTGGSVSTLTIQRTQQEDSAVYLCASSELAGDAQYFGPGTRLTVL.

CDR3 residues: CASSLVTGDSPLHF. DNA for the CDR3: TGTGCCAGCAGCTTAGTGACGGGCGATTCACCCCTCCACTTT. The J gene is TRBJ1-6, the V gene TRBV7-2; D is uncertain. Trimming cost V 1 base and J 8 bases, with 9 bases left between them. The length of the CDR3 is 14 residues. The germline V gene has CDR1 SGHTA and CDR2 FQGNSA.

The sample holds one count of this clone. As DNA, the CDR3 is TGTGCCAGCTCACCACAGTACGATAGGGGTGAGCAGTTCTTC. It specifies CASSPQYDRGEQFF. J is TRBJ2-1 and V is TRBV18, with D possibly matching TRBD1 (5 bases). CDR3 length equals 14 residues. Trimming took 1 base from V and 9 from J, leaving 13 bases between them. The germline CDR1 and CDR2 sequences are KGHSH and LQKENI.

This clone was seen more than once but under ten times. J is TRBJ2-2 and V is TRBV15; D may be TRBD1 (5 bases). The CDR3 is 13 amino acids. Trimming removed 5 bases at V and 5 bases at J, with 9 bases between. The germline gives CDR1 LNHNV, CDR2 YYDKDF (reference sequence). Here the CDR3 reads CATSVQGTGELFF. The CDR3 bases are TGTGCCACCAGCGTCCAGGGAACCGGGGAGCTGTTTTTT.

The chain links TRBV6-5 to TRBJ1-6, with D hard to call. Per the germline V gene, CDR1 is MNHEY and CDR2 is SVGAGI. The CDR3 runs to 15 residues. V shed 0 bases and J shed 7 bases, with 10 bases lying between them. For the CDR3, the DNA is TGTGCCAGCAGTTACTCGTCCGGTAGAAATTCACCCCTCCACTTT. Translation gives CASSYSSGRNSPLHF.

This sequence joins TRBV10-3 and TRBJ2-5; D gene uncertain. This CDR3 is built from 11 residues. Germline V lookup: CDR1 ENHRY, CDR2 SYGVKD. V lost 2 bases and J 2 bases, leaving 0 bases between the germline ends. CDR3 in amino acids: CAISEQETQYF. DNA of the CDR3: TGTGCCATCAGTGAGCAAGAGACCCAGTACTTC.

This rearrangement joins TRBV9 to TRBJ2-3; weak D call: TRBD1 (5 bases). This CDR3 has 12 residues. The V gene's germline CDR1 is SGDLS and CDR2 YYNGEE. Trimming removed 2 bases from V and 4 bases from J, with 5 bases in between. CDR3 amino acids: CASSVGPDTQYF. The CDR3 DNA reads TGTGCCAGCAGCGTGGGGCCAGATACGCAGTATTTT.

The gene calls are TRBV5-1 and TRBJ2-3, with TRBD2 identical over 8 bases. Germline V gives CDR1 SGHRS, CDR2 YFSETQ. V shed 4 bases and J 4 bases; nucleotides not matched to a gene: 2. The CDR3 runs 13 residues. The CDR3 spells CASSPGGADTQYF. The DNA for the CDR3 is TGCGCCAGCAGCCCGGGGGGGGCAGATACGCAGTATTTT.

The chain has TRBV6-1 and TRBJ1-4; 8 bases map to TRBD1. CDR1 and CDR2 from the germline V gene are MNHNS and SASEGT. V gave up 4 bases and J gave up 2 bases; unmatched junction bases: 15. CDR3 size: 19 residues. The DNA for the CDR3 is TGTGCCAGCAGTGCCTGGACAGGGTGGCAGTTAGGGACTAATGAAAAACTGTTTTTT. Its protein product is CASSAWTGWQLGTNEKLFF.

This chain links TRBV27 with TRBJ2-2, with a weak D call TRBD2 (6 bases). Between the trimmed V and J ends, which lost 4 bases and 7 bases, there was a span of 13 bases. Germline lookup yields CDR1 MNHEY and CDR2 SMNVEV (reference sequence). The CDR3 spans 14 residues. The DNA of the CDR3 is TGTGCCAGCAGTTCCCTGGGGGGACGCGGGGAGCTGTTTTTT. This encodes CASSSLGGRGELFF.

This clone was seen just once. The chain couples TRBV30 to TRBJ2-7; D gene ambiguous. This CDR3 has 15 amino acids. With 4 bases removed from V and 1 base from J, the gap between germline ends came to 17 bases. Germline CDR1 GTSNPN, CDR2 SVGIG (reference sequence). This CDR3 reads CAWTPPAVESYEQYF. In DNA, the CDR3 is TGTGCCTGGACCCCCCCGGCGGTGGAATCCTACGAGCAGTACTTC.